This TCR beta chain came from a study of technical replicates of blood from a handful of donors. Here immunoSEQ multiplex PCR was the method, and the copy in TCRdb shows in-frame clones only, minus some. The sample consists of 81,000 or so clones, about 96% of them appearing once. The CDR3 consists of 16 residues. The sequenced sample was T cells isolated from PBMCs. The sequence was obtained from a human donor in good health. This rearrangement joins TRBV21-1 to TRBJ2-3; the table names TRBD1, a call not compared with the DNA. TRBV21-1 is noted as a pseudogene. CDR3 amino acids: CASSSGTGTGEDTQYF. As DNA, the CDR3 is TGTGCCAGCAGCTCCGGTACCGGGACAGGAGAAGATACGCAGTATTTT.